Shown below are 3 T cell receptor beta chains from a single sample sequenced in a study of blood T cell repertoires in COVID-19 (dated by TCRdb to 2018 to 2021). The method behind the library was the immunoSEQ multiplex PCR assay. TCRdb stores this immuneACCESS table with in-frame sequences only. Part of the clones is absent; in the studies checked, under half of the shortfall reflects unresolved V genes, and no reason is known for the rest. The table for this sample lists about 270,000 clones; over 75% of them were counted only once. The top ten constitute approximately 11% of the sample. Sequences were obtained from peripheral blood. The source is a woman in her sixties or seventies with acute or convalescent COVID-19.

CDR3 nucleotides: TGTGCCAGCAGCCCTAGCGGGGGCAGGTACGAGCAGTACTTC. It encodes CASSPSGGRYEQYF. V gene TRBV7-2 combines with J gene TRBJ2-7, with 10 bases matching TRBD2. This CDR3 has 14 amino acids. With V trimmed by 5 bases and J by 4 bases, 5 bases remained unmatched. Germline values: CDR1 SGHTA, CDR2 FQGNSA.

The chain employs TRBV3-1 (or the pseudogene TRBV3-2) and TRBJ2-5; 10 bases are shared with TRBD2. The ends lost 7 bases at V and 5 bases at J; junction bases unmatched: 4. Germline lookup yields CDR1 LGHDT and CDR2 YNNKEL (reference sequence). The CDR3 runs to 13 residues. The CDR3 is CASNLAGAETQYF. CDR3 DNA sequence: TGTGCCAGCAACCTAGCGGGGGCTGAGACCCAGTACTTC.

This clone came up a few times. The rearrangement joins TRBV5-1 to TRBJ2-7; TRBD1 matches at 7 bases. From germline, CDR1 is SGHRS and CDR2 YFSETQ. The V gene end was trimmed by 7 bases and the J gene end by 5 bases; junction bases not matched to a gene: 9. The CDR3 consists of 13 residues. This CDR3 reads CASDPGGGNEQYF. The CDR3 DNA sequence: TGCGCCAGCGACCCAGGGGGTGGGAACGAGCAGTACTTC. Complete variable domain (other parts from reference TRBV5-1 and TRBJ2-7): KAGVTQTPRYLIKTRGQQVTLSCSPISGHRSVSWYQQTPGQGLQFLFEYFSETQRNKGNFPGRFSGRQFSNSRSEMNVSTLELGDSALYLCASDPGGGNEQYFGPGTRLTVT.